Sequencing of this T cell receptor beta chain was carried out in a study of radiation and T cells in renal cell carcinoma. Study-wide findings and caveats: From baseline, blood top tumor clonotypes peaked at 2 weeks post-radiation.

This clone was seen a few times. Its cognate antigen is unknown. Time point specified: blood 2 weeks post-SBRT. Treatment given: 15 Gy SBRT to primary tumor, nephrectomy 4 weeks later. The table came from immunoSEQ multiplex PCR; TCRdb's copy has only in-frame clones and leaves some out. The top ten clones hold approximately 6.4% of a sample with around 80,000 clones, around 76% of them seen once. Germline V lookup: CDR1 MGHRA, CDR2 YSYEKL. CDR3 length equals 14 residues. V dropped 1 base and J dropped 7 bases, with 11 bases sitting between them. The receptor's source is a man between 60 and 75 years old with renal cell carcinoma. The sequencing here drew on blood, taken from a patient whose treatment included radiotherapy and nephrectomy. The chain employs TRBV4-1 and TRBJ2-1, with TRBD2 as a possible D gene (6 bases). CDR3 protein: CASSQGLRGNEQFF. CDR3 DNA sequence: TGCGCCAGCAGCCAAGGGCTTCGGGGGAATGAGCAGTTCTTC.